Below are 23 T cell receptor beta chains sequenced from a single sample in a study of T-cell memory formation after mild COVID-19. TCRdb processed the 5' RACE reads anew with MiXCR; each CDR3 protein has one entry. The table has some 69,000 distinct CDR3 sequences, 16% seen once. Specimen: PBMCs or a T cell subset sorted from them (not recorded which). The source is an adult woman who had mild COVID-19 (a few samples of this study predate the infection). Cell type and time point are not known.

Notes on this clonotype: The junction shows a germline mismatch at one end, possibly a read error. The V and J genes are TRBV7-9 and TRBJ2-1, with D uncertain. CDR1 is SEHNR and CDR2 is FQNEAQ in the germline V gene (reference sequence). The CDR3 is 10 residues long. The CDR3 here is CGSPQNEQFF. CDR3 DNA: TGTGGCAGCCCCCAGAATGAGCAGTTCTTC.

The chain combines TRBV29-1 with TRBJ1-1, with no clear D. Germline V gene data show CDR1 as SQVTM and CDR2 as ANQGSEA. V shed 5 bases and J shed 4 bases, with 17 bases lying between them. This CDR3 is built from 14 residues. CDR3 in amino acids: CSVPAWPTSTEAFF. CDR3 nucleotide sequence: TGCAGCGTTCCCGCCTGGCCTACCAGCACTGAAGCTTTCTTT.

This clonotype was seen many times. This chain connects TRBV13 to TRBJ2-1; D is unresolved. Trimming took 1 base from V and 7 from J, leaving 5 bases between them. The CDR3 has 12 residues. CDR1 is PRHDT and CDR2 is FYEKMQ in the germline V gene (reference sequence). The CDR3 loop is CASSLVGNEQFF. Here the CDR3 DNA reads TGTGCCAGCAGCTTAGTGGGGAATGAGCAGTTCTTC.

The sample holds a few counts of this clonotype. V and J are TRBV7-8 and TRBJ2-1; weak D call: TRBD2 (5 bases). There are 18 residues in the CDR3. Trimming shortened V by 1 base and J by 0 bases, and 16 bases separated the two germline ends. Per the germline V gene, CDR1 is SGHVS and CDR2 is FQNEAQ. CDR3 sequence (DNA): TGTGCCAGCAGCTTAGTAGCGCGCCAGACAAGCTCCTACAATGAGCAGTTCTTC. Residues: CASSLVARQTSSYNEQFF.

In this sample, this clonotype turned up a few times. The chain uses TRBV5-1 and TRBJ1-2; TRBD1 matches at 8 bases. CDR3 length: 14 residues. With 4 bases clipped from V and 6 bases from J, the junction kept 8 bases outside the gene matches. CDR1 is SGHRS and CDR2 is YFSETQ in the germline V gene. CDR3 protein: CASSPRTGYDGYTF. CDR3 in DNA: TGCGCCAGCAGCCCCCGGACAGGGTATGATGGCTACACCTTC. Using reference TRBV5-1 and TRBJ1-2 for the parts outside the CDR3, the full variable domain is KAGVTQTPRYLIKTRGQQVTLSCSPISGHRSVSWYQQTPGQGLQFLFEYFSETQRNKGNFPGRFSGRQFSNSRSEMNVSTLELGDSALYLCASSPRTGYDGYTFGSGTRLTVV.

This clonotype was seen only a few times. The chain carries TRBV21-1 and TRBJ2-2; the table's TRBD1 call for D was not verified on the DNA. TRBV21-1 has pseudogene status. The CDR3 is 17 amino acids. The DNA for the CDR3 is TGTGCCAGCAGCCTATCGGGACAGGGGGCATGTACCGGGGAGCTGTTTTTT. Amino acids: CASSLSGQGACTGELFF.

This clonotype has only a few counts. The genes are TRBV11-3 and TRBJ2-3, with 7 bases lining up with TRBD2. Germline CDR1 is SGHNT and CDR2 is YENEEA. The junction had 6 bases not matched to a gene; V was cut back by 2 bases and J by 4 bases. The CDR3 runs 15 residues. The CDR3 DNA reads TGTGCCAGCAGCTTACGCGGGAGTGAGGCAGATACGCAGTATTTT. Amino acid sequence: CASSLRGSEADTQYF.

The chain uses TRBV5-1 and TRBJ2-7; D not certain. This CDR3 is built from 12 residues. V was shortened by 4 bases and J by 3 bases, with 8 bases between the two germline ends. Germline CDR1 SGHRS, CDR2 YFSETQ. The CDR3 reads CASSPESYEQYF. Written as DNA, the CDR3 is TGCGCCAGCAGCCCGGAGAGCTACGAGCAGTACTTC.

This clonotype appeared a few times. This chain links TRBV27 with TRBJ2-3, with D perhaps matching TRBD1 or TRBD2 (5 bases each). The germline CDR1 and CDR2 sequences are MNHEY and SMNVEV (reference sequence). V lost 4 bases and J lost 2, with 13 bases in between. The CDR3 runs 15 residues. CDR3 sequence (DNA): TGTGCCAGCAGTTACATCGTCGGGGCCACAGATACGCAGTATTTT. Amino acid sequence: CASSYIVGATDTQYF.

This clonotype was seen a handful of times. The CDR3 DNA is TGTGCCAGCAGCTTAGGGGCAGGCTGGCATGGCTACACCTTC. This codes for CASSLGAGWHGYTF. The rearrangement links TRBV7-8 to TRBJ1-2; D gene uncertain. The CDR3 is made up of 14 amino acids. Germline CDR1 reads SGHVS; CDR2 reads FQNEAQ. Between the trimmed V and J ends, which lost 1 base and 6 bases, there was a span of 12 bases.

In this sample, this clonotype turned up a few times. The chain couples TRBV24-1 to TRBJ2-1; TRBD1 aligns across 7 bases. The trim removed 5 bases at V and 2 bases at J, leaving 8 bases unmatched. This CDR3 is built from 16 residues. The germline CDR1 and CDR2 sequences are KGHDR and SFDVKD. The CDR3 bases are TGTGCCACCAGTGGCCCGGACAGGTCGGCCTACAATGAGCAGTTCTTC. This translates into CATSGPDRSAYNEQFF.

In this sample, this clonotype turned up a few times. The gene calls are TRBV9 and TRBJ2-7, with 8 positions matching TRBD2. CDR3 length: 14 residues. Per the germline V gene, CDR1 is SGDLS and CDR2 is YYNGEE. Unmatched junction bases numbered 8, after V lost 4 bases and J lost 5 bases. CDR3: CASSKSGSFDEQYF. The CDR3 DNA follows: TGTGCCAGCAGCAAGAGCGGGAGTTTCGACGAGCAGTACTTC.

The V and J genes are TRBV4-1 and TRBJ1-5, with TRBD1 matching 8 bases. CDR3 length equals 14 residues. Germline assignment: CDR1 MGHRA and CDR2 YSYEKL. V was clipped by 5 bases and J by 4 bases; unmatched bases: 4. This chain's CDR3 is CASSADRENQPQHF. CDR3 bases: TGCGCCAGCAGCGCGGACAGGGAAAATCAGCCCCAGCATTTT.

The chain is built from TRBV5-1 and TRBJ1-1; D may be TRBD1 (5 bases). The CDR3 is made up of 12 amino acids. Trimming stripped 5 bases from V and 3 bases from J, with 8 bases between. Germline loops: CDR1 SGHRS, CDR2 YFSETQ. The CDR3 protein is CASSIGDTEAFF. DNA of the CDR3: TGCGCCAGCAGTATAGGGGACACTGAAGCTTTCTTT.

This clonotype was counted between two and nine times. CDR3 coding DNA: TGCAGCGCCTTTGAAACACCGAACACTGAAGCTTTCTTT. Residues: CSAFETPNTEAFF. The J gene is TRBJ1-1, the V gene TRBV29-1; the D is unclear. Germline loops: CDR1 SQVTM, CDR2 ANQGSEA. Deletions cut 7 bases from V and 1 base from J, with 13 bases between. The CDR3 consists of 13 residues. Drawing the rest from reference TRBV29-1 and TRBJ1-1, the complete variable domain is SAVISQKPSRDICQRGTSLTIQCQVDSQVTMMFWYRQQPGQSLTLIATANQGSEATYESGFVIDKFPISRPNLTFSTLTVSNMSPEDSSIYLCSAFETPNTEAFFGQGTRLTVV.

This clonotype was detected ten times or more. This chain joins TRBV29-1 and TRBJ2-1; TRBD1 agrees at 8 bases. This CDR3 is 15 amino acids long. V lost 0 bases, J lost 7 bases, and 8 bases stayed unmatched. The V gene's germline CDR1 is SQVTM and CDR2 ANQGSEA. The CDR3: CSVEDWTGKVNEQFF. As DNA, the CDR3 is TGCAGCGTTGAAGATTGGACAGGGAAGGTGAATGAGCAGTTCTTC.

This clonotype was counted between two and nine times. The chain employs TRBV12-3 or TRBV12-4 and TRBJ1-1; D unresolved. Trimming shortened V by 6 bases and J by 3 bases, and 11 bases separated the two germline ends. The CDR3 spans 13 residues. Here the CDR3 reads CASSAETYTEAFF. The CDR3 DNA sequence: TGTGCCAGCAGCGCCGAGACGTACACTGAAGCTTTCTTT.

This clonotype was recorded at least ten times. The chain employs TRBV7-9 and TRBJ2-3; a possible D gene is TRBD2 (6 bases). From germline, CDR1 is SEHNR and CDR2 FQNEAQ (reference sequence). The CDR3 runs 16 residues. The V and J ends lost 2 bases and 0 bases respectively, with 12 bases between them. Written as DNA, the CDR3 is TGTGCCAGCAGCTTACCTGCGGGAACTAGCACAGATACGCAGTATTTT. Residues: CASSLPAGTSTDTQYF.

The chain links TRBV20-1 to TRBJ2-7; 7 bases agree with TRBD1. Germline CDR1 and CDR2: DFQATT and SNEGSKA (reference sequence). J gave up 5 bases and V 5 bases, and 6 bases lay outside the gene matches. The CDR3 has 12 residues. CDR3 nucleotides: TGCAGTGCTGGGGACAGTATACACGAGCAGTACTTC. This codes for CSAGDSIHEQYF.

A few counts support this clonotype. V and J are TRBV15 and TRBJ1-5; D remains unclear. With 5 bases removed from V and 5 bases from J, the gap between germline ends came to 13 bases. The CDR3 loop spans 14 amino acids. Germline values: CDR1 LNHNV, CDR2 YYDKDF (reference sequence). The CDR3 bases are TGTGCCACCAGCTTTCGAGTCGGGCATCAGCCCCAGCATTTT. Protein sequence: CATSFRVGHQPQHF.

The chain combines TRBV7-2 with TRBJ2-7; TRBD1 might be the D (6 bases). From germline, CDR1 is SGHTA and CDR2 FQGNSA. V lost 0 bases and J lost 4, with 10 bases in between. The CDR3 covers 14 residues. The CDR3 protein is CASSLAPTGYEQYF. The CDR3 bases are TGTGCCAGCAGCTTAGCCCCCACAGGGTACGAGCAGTACTTC.

This clonotype came up a few times. The chain's CDR3 is CASSVGTRGQETQYF. Written as DNA, the CDR3 is TGCGCCAGCAGCGTCGGGACAAGGGGACAAGAGACCCAGTACTTC. The gene calls are TRBV4-1 and TRBJ2-5, with a weak D call TRBD1 (6 bases). Per the germline V gene, CDR1 is MGHRA and CDR2 is YSYEKL. V lost 5 bases, J lost 2 bases, and 15 bases lay in between. This CDR3 has 15 amino acids.

The chain is built from TRBV6-6 and TRBJ2-1; no reliable D call. Germline V gene sequence: CDR1 MNHNY, CDR2 SVGAGI (reference sequence). The CDR3 totals 12 residues. Trimming shortened V by 5 bases and J by 3 bases, and 5 bases separated the two germline ends. The CDR3 DNA sequence: TGTGCCAGCAGTGCAAACTACAATGAGCAGTTCTTC. This encodes CASSANYNEQFF.